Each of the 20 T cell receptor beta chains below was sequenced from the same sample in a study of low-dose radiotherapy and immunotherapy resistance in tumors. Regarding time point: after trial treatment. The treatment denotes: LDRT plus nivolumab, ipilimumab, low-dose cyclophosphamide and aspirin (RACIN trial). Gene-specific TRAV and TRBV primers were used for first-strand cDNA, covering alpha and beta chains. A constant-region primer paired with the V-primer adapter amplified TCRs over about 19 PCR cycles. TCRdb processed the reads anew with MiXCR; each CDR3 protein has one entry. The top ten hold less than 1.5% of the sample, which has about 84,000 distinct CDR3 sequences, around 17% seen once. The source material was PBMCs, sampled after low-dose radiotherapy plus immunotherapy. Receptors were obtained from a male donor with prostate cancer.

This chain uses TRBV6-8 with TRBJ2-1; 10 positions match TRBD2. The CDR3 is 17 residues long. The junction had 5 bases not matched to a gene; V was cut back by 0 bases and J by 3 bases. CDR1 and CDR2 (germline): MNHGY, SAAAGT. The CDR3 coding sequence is TGTGCCAGCAGTTACTCGGCGCTAGCGGGAGTCTACAATGAGCAGTTCTTC. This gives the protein CASSYSALAGVYNEQFF.

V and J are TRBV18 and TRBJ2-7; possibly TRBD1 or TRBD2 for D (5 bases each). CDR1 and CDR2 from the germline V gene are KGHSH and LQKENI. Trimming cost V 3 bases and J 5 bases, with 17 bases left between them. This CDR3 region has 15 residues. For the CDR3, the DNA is TGTGCCAGCTCACCGGGCGGCCGAGGGGACCACGAGCAGTACTTC. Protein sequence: CASSPGGRGDHEQYF.

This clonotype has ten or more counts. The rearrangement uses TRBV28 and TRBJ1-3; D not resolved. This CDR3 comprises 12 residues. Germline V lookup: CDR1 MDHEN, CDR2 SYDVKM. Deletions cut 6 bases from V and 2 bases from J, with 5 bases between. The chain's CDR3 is CASSPPGNTIYF. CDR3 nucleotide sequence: TGTGCCAGCAGCCCCCCTGGAAACACCATATATTTT.

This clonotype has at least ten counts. In DNA form, the CDR3 reads TGTGCCAGCAGCTCGGGGCGGATGTACCAAGAGACCCAGTACTTC. Protein product: CASSSGRMYQETQYF. V and J are TRBV7-7 and TRBJ2-5; D possibly matches TRBD1 or TRBD2 (5 bases each). Germline lookup yields CDR1 SSHAT and CDR2 FNYEAQ (reference sequence). Trimming left V 4 bases short and J 0 bases short, with 12 bases between. This CDR3 is built from 15 residues.

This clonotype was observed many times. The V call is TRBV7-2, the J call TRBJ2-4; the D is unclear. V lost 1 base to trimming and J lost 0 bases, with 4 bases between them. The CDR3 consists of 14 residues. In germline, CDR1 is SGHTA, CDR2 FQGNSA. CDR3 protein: CASSLGGAKNIQYF. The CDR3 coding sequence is TGTGCCAGCAGCTTAGGAGGAGCCAAAAACATTCAGTACTTC. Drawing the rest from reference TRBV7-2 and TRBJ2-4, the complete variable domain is GAGVSQSPSNKVTEKGKDVELRCDPISGHTALYWYRQSLGQGLEFLIYFQGNSAPDKSGLPSDRFSAERTGGSVSTLTIQRTQQEDSAVYLCASSLGGAKNIQYFGAGTRLSVL.

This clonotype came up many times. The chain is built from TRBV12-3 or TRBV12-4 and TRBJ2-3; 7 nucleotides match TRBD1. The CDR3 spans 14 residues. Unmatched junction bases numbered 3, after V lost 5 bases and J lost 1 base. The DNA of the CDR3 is TGTGCCAGCAGTGTCGGGACAGGCACAGATACGCAGTATTTT. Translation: CASSVGTGTDTQYF.

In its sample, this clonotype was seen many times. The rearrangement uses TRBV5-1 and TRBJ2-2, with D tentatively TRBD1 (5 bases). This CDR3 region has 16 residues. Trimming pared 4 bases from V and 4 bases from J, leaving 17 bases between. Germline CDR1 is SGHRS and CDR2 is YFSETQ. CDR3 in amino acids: CASSVESGAATGELFF. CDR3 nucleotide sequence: TGCGCCAGCAGCGTCGAGTCTGGGGCGGCCACCGGGGAGCTGTTTTTT.

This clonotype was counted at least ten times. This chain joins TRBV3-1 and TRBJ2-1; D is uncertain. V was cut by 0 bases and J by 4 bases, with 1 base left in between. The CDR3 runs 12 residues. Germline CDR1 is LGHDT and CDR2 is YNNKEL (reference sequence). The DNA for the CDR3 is TGTGCCAGCAGCCAAGATTACAATGAGCAGTTCTTC. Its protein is CASSQDYNEQFF.

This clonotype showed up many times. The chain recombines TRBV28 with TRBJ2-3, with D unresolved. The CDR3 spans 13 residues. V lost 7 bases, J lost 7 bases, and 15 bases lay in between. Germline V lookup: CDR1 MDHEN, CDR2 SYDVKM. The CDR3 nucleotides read TGTGCCAGCACGTCTAGGCCGCCTAATACGCAGTATTTT. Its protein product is CASTSRPPNTQYF.

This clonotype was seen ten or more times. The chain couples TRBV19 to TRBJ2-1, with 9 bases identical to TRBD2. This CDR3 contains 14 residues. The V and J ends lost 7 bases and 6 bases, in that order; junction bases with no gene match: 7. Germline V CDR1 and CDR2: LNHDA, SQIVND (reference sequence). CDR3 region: CASIGSGSTNEQFF. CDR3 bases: TGTGCCAGTATTGGTAGCGGGAGCACCAATGAGCAGTTCTTC.

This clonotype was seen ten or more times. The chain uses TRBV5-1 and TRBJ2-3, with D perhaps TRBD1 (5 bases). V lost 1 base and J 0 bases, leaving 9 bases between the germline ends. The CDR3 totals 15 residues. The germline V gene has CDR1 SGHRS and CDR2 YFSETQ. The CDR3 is CASSLKTASTDTQYF. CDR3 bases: TGCGCCAGCAGCTTGAAGACAGCAAGCACAGATACGCAGTATTTT.

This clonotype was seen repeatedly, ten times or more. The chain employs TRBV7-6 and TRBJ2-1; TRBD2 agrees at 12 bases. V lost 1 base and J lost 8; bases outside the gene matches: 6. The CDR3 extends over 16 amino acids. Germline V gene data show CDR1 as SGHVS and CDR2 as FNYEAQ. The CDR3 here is CASSLGRLAGVYEQFF. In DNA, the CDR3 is TGTGCCAGCAGCTTAGGCAGACTAGCGGGAGTCTATGAGCAGTTCTTC.

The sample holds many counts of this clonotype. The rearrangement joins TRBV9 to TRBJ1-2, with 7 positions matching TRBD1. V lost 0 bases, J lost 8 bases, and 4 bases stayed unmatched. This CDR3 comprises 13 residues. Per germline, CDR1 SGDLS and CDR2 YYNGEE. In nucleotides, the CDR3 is TGTGCCAGCAGCGTAGTAGAGGGGGCAGGCTACACCTTC. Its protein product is CASSVVEGAGYTF.

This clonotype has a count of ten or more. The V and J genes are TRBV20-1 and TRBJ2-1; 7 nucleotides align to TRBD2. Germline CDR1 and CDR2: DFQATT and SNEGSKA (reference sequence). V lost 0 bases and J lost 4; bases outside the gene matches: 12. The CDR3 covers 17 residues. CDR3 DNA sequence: TGCAGTGCTAGAGATGTCCTAGCGGTCCCTTTTTACAATGAGCAGTTCTTC. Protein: CSARDVLAVPFYNEQFF.

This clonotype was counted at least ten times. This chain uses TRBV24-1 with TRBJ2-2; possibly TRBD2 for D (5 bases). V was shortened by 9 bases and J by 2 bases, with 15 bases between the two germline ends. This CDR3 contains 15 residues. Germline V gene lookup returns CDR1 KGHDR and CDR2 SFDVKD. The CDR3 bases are TGTGCCACCTCAAGCCGACGGGATAACACCGGGGAGCTGTTTTTT. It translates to CATSSRRDNTGELFF.

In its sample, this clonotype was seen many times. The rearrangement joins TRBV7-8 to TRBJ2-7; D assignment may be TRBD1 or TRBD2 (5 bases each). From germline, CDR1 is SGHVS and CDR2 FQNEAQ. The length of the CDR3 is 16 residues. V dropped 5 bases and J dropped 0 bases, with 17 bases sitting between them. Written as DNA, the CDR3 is TGTGCCAGCAGCACAGACGCCGGGACCGTCTCCTACGAGCAGTACTTC. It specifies CASSTDAGTVSYEQYF.

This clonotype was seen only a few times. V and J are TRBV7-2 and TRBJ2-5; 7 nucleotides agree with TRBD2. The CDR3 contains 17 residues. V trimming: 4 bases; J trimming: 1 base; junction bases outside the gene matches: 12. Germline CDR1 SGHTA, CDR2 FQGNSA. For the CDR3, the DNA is TGTGCCAGCAGCTCACAGGTCTCAGCGGGACGCCAAGAGACCCAGTACTTC. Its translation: CASSSQVSAGRQETQYF.

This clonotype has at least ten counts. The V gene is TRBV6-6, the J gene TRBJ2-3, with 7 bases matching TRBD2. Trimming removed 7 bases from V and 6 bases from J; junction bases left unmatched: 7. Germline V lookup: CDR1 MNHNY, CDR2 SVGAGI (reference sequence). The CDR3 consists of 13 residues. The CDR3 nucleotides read TGTGCCAGCACTTCTGCGGGAGCCGATACGCAGTATTTT. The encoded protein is CASTSAGADTQYF.

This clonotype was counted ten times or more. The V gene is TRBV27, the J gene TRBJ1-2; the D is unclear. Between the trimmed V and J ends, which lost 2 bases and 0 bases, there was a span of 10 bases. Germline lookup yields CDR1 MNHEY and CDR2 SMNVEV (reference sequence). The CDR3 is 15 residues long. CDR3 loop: CASSLNVASNYGYTF. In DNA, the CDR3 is TGTGCCAGCAGTTTAAATGTTGCCTCTAACTATGGCTACACCTTC.

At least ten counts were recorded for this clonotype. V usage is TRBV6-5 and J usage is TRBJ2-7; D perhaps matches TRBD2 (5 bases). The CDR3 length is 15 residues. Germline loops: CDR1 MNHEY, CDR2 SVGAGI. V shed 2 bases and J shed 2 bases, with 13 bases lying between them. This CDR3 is CASSYRTGIPYEQYF. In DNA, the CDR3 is TGTGCCAGCAGTTACCGTACGGGGATTCCCTACGAGCAGTACTTC.